This T cell receptor beta chain was sequenced in a study of blood T cell repertoires in COVID-19. This CDR3 is built from 13 residues. Germline-derived CDR1 and CDR2 are SEHNR and FQNEAQ (reference sequence). The V end lost 8 bases, the J end lost 4 bases, and 14 bases lay between the germline ends. In the authors' workflow: Estimation of nucleated cell counts relied on the amplification of reference gene primers. TCRdb's copy holds only in-frame clones and misses some; the assay was immunoSEQ multiplex PCR. V and J calls and clone size come straight from that table; D and trimming were deduced from the DNA. In the table there are under 250,000 clones, more than 75% of which are singletons.

The receptor's source is a human donor in a cohort sampled during active COVID-19. This rearrangement joins TRBV7-9 to TRBJ1-2; the D is unclear. Input material: peripheral blood. This CDR3 reads CASGLSVSYGYTF. The CDR3 coding sequence is TGTGCCAGCGGACTCTCCGTAAGCTATGGCTACACCTTC.